Sequencing of this T cell receptor (beta chain) was carried out in a study of CD8+ T cells in alopecia areata. Study summary: C3H/HeJ donors aged roughly 6-13 months with spontaneous alopecia supplied skin grafted onto roughly 7-11-week-old female C3H/HeJ mice.

Only a few counts were recorded for this clone. Here the gene names and germline are mouse. The observed sequence ends 4 residues before the CDR3 terminus, with the missing tail filled in from the germline J gene. V lost 1 base, J lost 3 bases, and 2 bases stayed unmatched. Germline V gene sequence: CDR1 NSHNY, CDR2 SYGAGN. The CDR3 extends over 15 amino acids. RNA extraction was followed by reverse transcription into cDNA, which acted as the sequencing template. Measured with immunoSEQ multiplex PCR; TCRdb has only the in-frame clones, and not every one. The table lists around 100,000 clones, with no singletons.

This clonotype was sampled from a C3H/HeJ mouse with alopecia areata. Mouse MHC haplotype: H2-k. Material: lesional skin. The chain carries TRBV13-1 and TRBJ2-1; 9 bases agree with TRBD2. CDR3 sequence reads: CASSDNWGVYAEQFF. The sequenced CDR3 bases are TGTGCCAGCAGTGATAACTGGGGGGTCTATGCT.